The T cell receptor beta chain under discussion was sequenced for a study of cytomegalovirus exposure and HLA in healthy donors. Study-wide findings and caveats: The authors enumerated 164 TCR beta chains as linked to cytomegalovirus. It emerged from a later analysis that several of the most significant clusters appeared to be linked to common viral pathogens.

Use of 60 Vbeta and 13 Jbeta primers characterized the PCR. Methods used by the authors: Later reanalysis found 75 million to 95 million unique TCR beta chains, 10 million to 14 million of them shared. Here immunoSEQ multiplex PCR was the method, and the copy in TCRdb shows in-frame clones only, minus some. The V and J calls and clone size come from that table; D and trimming were worked out from the DNA. The sample lists roughly 200,000 clones; about 9% were seen once. V dropped 1 base and J dropped 12; count of bases not matched to a gene: 10. The CDR3 consists of 15 residues. The germline gives CDR1 SGHRS, CDR2 YFSETQ. There are a few counts of this clone. Its antigen remains unknown.

The chain uses TRBV5-1 and TRBJ2-1, with 10 bases that match TRBD2. The sequencing sample was made of PBMCs. The receptor was isolated from a woman aged 25 to 39 in good health and CMV-seropositive. CDR3 protein: CASSLYPLAGARQFF. CDR3 coding DNA: TGCGCCAGCAGCTTGTACCCCCTAGCGGGAGCAAGGCAGTTCTTC.